Listed here is a single T cell receptor (beta chain). This clone's antigen is unknown. No much larger clone exists at a distance of one base, and base qualities are not known. These data are taken from a study of Ad26.COV2.S vaccination and SARS-CoV-2 variants (dated by TCRdb to the early 2020s). About the study as a whole: Vaccine-arm donors came from COV1001, a multicentre, randomized, double-blind, placebo-controlled phase I-IIa trial of Ad26.COV2.S in healthy adults. A total of about 30 samples were included in the TCR-sequenced set, comprising roughly 19 Ad26.COV2.S vaccine recipients, 5 placebo recipients and 8 SARS-CoV-2 convalescent individuals. Dosing of Ad26.COV2.S was intramuscular, at either 5x10^10 or 1x10^11 viral particles, delivered as one shot or as two shots spaced 56 days apart. Trial participants were randomized into five groups of five: low-dose or high-dose Ad26.COV2.S given once or twice, or placebo on both occasions. Investigators did not know the trial group allocation while performing experiments and assessing outcomes. TCRbeta repertoire sequencing served as the tool for gauging how specific and how broad the SARS-CoV-2-reactive T cell receptors were following Ad26.COV2.S vaccination.

The germline V gene supplies CDR1 SGHTA and CDR2 FQGTGA. Deletion took 2 bases off V and 1 base off J, with a span of 5 bases between the germline ends. The CDR3, cysteine through phenylalanine, is 13 amino acids long. The sequence is cut down to CDR3 DNA, 39 bases in frame from base 1. The immunoSEQ Assay was used to sequence TCRbeta CDR3 regions. After extraction, genomic DNA underwent amplification by bias-controlled multiplex PCR, followed by high-throughput sequencing. Processing in the source paper ran as follows. To quantify the absolute abundance of each unique TCRbeta CDR3 region, sequences were collapsed and filtered. T cell fraction was estimated by normalization of TCRbeta template counts to usable DNA, with usable DNA being measured through amplification of reference genes present in all nucleated cells. Repertoire TCRs were annotated as SARS-CoV-2-specific when V gene, CDR3 amino acid sequence and J gene were exactly matched to a known reactive TCR set. The reference SARS-CoV-2 TCR set was obtained from MIRA and was filtered for enrichment in COVID-19-positive ImmuneCODE repertoires, whereby public or cross-reactive TCRs were removed. Using the MIRA antigens, annotated TCRs were further analysed by specific ORF or by position within an ORF. Depth was the summed frequency of annotated unique rearrangements, while breadth was defined as annotated unique rearrangements over total unique productive rearrangements. Group comparisons of TCR breadth used two-sided Wilcoxon rank-sum tests. Held by TCRdb, this immuneACCESS table contains in-frame sequences only and omits some clones. Under half of the omission traces to an unresolved V gene where checked; the cause of the rest is unknown. V and J calls and clone size are copied from that table; D and trimming were computed from the DNA. In this sample the table shows 200,000 to 300,000 clones, around 85% of which occur a single time. The ten largest account for roughly 3% of the sample.

General conclusions and limits of the study: Vaccine and placebo recipients had similar non-spike TCR breadth, a finding consistent with the vaccine containing only spike. The study was not powered for comparison of responses between vaccine doses or regimens. Compared with placebo recipients, Ad26.COV2.S recipients showed higher spike-specific TCR breadth (P = 0.0014). Substantial breadth of spike-specific CD8+ and CD4+ T cell responses was reported after vaccination. The authors noted that total T cell responses may have been underestimated by the TCR breadth and depth analyses.

The treatment or condition label here, explained by the study, means: over 15 received Ad26.COV2.S at low or high dose, single or two shots; roughly five received placebo; per-sample allocation not given. Repertoires of vaccine and placebo recipients were sequenced from samples collected on day 63 after the first injection. Cohort 1b enrolled 25 adults aged 18-55 years at a single site in Boston, USA, between 29 July and 7 August 2020. Ad26.COV2.S consisted of a replication-incompetent adenovirus type 26 vector by which a prefusion-stabilized SARS-CoV-2 spike protein from the original Wuhan strain was expressed.

The source is a person between 18 and 59 years old who received the Ad26.COV2.S COVID-19 vaccine or a placebo. The sequenced sample was peripheral blood, obtained in a trial of Ad26.COV2.S vaccine versus placebo. The chain was built from TRBV7-3 and TRBJ2-5, with no reliable assignment of the D segment. The CDR3 region has the sequence CASSLRVQETQYF. The DNA reads as follows: TGTGCCAGCAGCTTACGGGTCCAAGAGACCCAGTACTTC.